Each of the 22 T cell receptor beta chains below was sequenced from the same sample in a study of early T cells in non-severe SARS-CoV-2 infection. TCRdb passed the 5' RACE reads through MiXCR, listing each CDR3 protein once. The top ten clones hold about 5.7% of a sample with roughly 100,000 distinct CDR3 sequences, under 15% of them seen once. The sequenced sample was whole blood. All receptors derive from an adult who was a healthcare worker with PCR-confirmed SARS-CoV-2 infection or an uninfected control (not recorded which).

On this clonotype: The junction shows a germline mismatch at one end, possibly a read error. This sequence joins TRBV2 and TRBJ2-3; unclear D gene. Germline loops: CDR1 SNHLY, CDR2 FYNNEI. The CDR3 is 12 amino acids. The chain's CDR3 is CAGSEGRITQYF. In nucleotides, the CDR3 is TGTGCCGGCAGTGAAGGGCGTATTACGCAGTATTTT.

This clonotype was counted between two and nine times. This chain connects TRBV12-3 or TRBV12-4 to TRBJ2-1; 9 nucleotides align to TRBD2. V was clipped by 2 bases and J by 8 bases; unmatched bases: 10. The CDR3 contains 16 residues. CDR3 coding DNA: TGTGCCAGCAGTTTAAGGTCCAGGCGGGAGGGTTATGAGCAGTTCTTC. This translates into CASSLRSRREGYEQFF.

This clonotype was seen only a few times. This chain uses TRBV6-2 or TRBV6-3 with TRBJ1-2, with D hard to call. V lost 4 bases to trimming and J lost 2 bases, with 8 bases between them. The CDR3 consists of 13 residues. Germline CDR1 is MNHEY and CDR2 is SVGEGT. The CDR3 loop is CASSSNRNYGYTF. Here the CDR3 DNA reads TGTGCCAGCAGTTCGAACAGAAACTATGGCTACACCTTC.

This clonotype was counted only a few times. V gene TRBV20-1 combines with J gene TRBJ1-5; D is perhaps TRBD1 (6 bases). This CDR3 comprises 13 residues. Germline CDR1 DFQATT, CDR2 SNEGSKA (reference sequence). V was cut by 6 bases and J by 4 bases, with 13 bases left in between. CDR3 DNA sequence: TGCAGTGCAGCTAAGGGGGAAAATCAGCCCCAGCATTTT. This codes for CSAAKGENQPQHF.

This chain links TRBV7-9 with TRBJ1-1; no clear D. The CDR3 loop spans 13 amino acids. The germline gives CDR1 SEHNR, CDR2 FQNEAQ (reference sequence). Trimming cost V 3 bases and J 4 bases, with 9 bases left between them. CDR3 bases: TGTGCCAGCAGCTTTGGCGGGTCCACTGAAGCTTTCTTT. It translates to CASSFGGSTEAFF.

This rearrangement joins TRBV1 to TRBJ2-3; TRBD2, the table's D call, lacks a check against the DNA. TRBV1 is listed as a pseudogene. The length of the CDR3 is 18 residues. DNA of the CDR3: TGCACCAGCAGCCAACCTCTCCGAGCGGGAGTCTCTACAGATACGCAGTATTTT. Translation gives CTSSQPLRAGVSTDTQYF.

This clonotype was seen a few times. The gene calls are TRBV7-2 and TRBJ2-1; TRBD2 might be the D (6 bases). Trimming shortened V by 1 base and J by 6 bases, and 7 bases separated the two germline ends. The CDR3 is made up of 13 amino acids. CDR1 is SGHTA and CDR2 is FQGNSA in the germline V gene. CDR3 sequence (DNA): TGTGCCAGCAGCTTAGGGGGACTCAATGAGCAGTTCTTC. It translates to CASSLGGLNEQFF. Full variable domain (missing parts from reference TRBV7-2 and TRBJ2-1): GAGVSQSPSNKVTEKGKDVELRCDPISGHTALYWYRQSLGQGLEFLIYFQGNSAPDKSGLPSDRFSAERTGGSVSTLTIQRTQQEDSAVYLCASSLGGLNEQFFGPGTRLTVL.

This clonotype was detected ten times or more. The chain recombines TRBV29-1 with TRBJ2-1; 7 nucleotides match TRBD2. Trimming took 3 bases from V and 7 from J; bases not matched to a gene: 9. Germline V CDR1 and CDR2: SQVTM, ANQGSEA. The CDR3 contains 14 residues. The CDR3 here is CSVERAGTNNEQFF. The CDR3 nucleotides are TGCAGCGTTGAGCGGGCAGGGACTAATAATGAGCAGTTCTTC.

The chain joins TRBV28 to TRBJ2-7, with D hard to call. The CDR3 is made up of 12 amino acids. Germline CDR1 and CDR2: MDHEN and SYDVKM. V shed 5 bases and J shed 6 bases, with 11 bases lying between them. The chain's CDR3 is CASSDPESEQYF. CDR3 in DNA: TGTGCCAGCAGTGACCCTGAGAGCGAGCAGTACTTC.

This clonotype was counted only a few times. The chain joins TRBV25-1 to TRBJ2-2, with TRBD2 as a possible D gene (5 bases). V was clipped by 1 base and J by 7 bases, with 10 bases between them. Germline V gene sequence: CDR1 MGHDK, CDR2 SYGVNS. The CDR3 loop spans 14 amino acids. Here the CDR3 DNA reads TGTGCCAGCAGTGAATTCAACGGGATCGGGGAGCTGTTTTTT. The encoded protein is CASSEFNGIGELFF.

Many counts were recorded for this clonotype. This chain connects TRBV4-1 to TRBJ2-7, with D hard to call. The CDR3 runs to 12 residues. Germline V CDR1 and CDR2: MGHRA, YSYEKL. The V and J ends lost 5 bases and 5 bases respectively, with 10 bases between them. Here the CDR3 reads CASSSHRHEQYF. The CDR3 DNA reads as TGCGCCAGCAGCTCCCACCGGCACGAGCAGTACTTC.

This clonotype was seen a few times. This chain joins TRBV19 and TRBJ2-2; D remains unclear. The CDR3 totals 12 residues. Germline V lookup: CDR1 LNHDA, CDR2 SQIVND (reference sequence). V dropped 6 bases and J dropped 6 bases, with 8 bases sitting between them. As DNA, the CDR3 is TGTGCCAGTAGGATACCGCCCGGGGAGCTGTTTTTT. It codes for CASRIPPGELFF. Variable domain in full (rest from reference TRBV19 and TRBJ2-2): DGGITQSPKYLFRKEGQNVTLSCEQNLNHDAMYWYRQDPGQGLRLIYYSQIVNDFQKGDIAEGYSVSREKKESFPLTVTSAQKNPTAFYLCASRIPPGELFFGEGSRLTVL.

The chain is built from TRBV3-1 and TRBJ2-3, with D possibly TRBD2 on 5 matching bases. V lost 1 base and J 13 bases, leaving 12 bases between the germline ends. The CDR3 has 12 residues. Germline CDR1 reads LGHDT; CDR2 reads YNNKEL (reference sequence). In nucleotides, the CDR3 is TGTGCCAGCAGCCAAGGACCTGCGGAGGAGTATTTT. As protein: CASSQGPAEEYF.

This chain uses TRBV9 with TRBJ1-1, with D hard to call. V dropped 4 bases and J dropped 3 bases, with 16 bases sitting between them. CDR1 SGDLS and CDR2 YYNGEE come from the germline V gene. The CDR3 is made up of 15 amino acids. The CDR3 DNA sequence: TGTGCCAGCAGCCCCCGTGGATGGGAGGACACTGAAGCTTTCTTT. Protein sequence: CASSPRGWEDTEAFF.

This clonotype was detected a few times. The chain has TRBV13 and TRBJ2-3, with D tentatively TRBD2 (5 bases). V was trimmed by 5 bases and J by 2 bases, leaving 17 bases between them. The CDR3 runs to 16 residues. Germline assignment: CDR1 PRHDT and CDR2 FYEKMQ (reference sequence). The CDR3 DNA sequence: TGTGCCAGCAGCACATCGAAAGCGGACCCCACAGATACGCAGTATTTT. Encoded protein: CASSTSKADPTDTQYF.

The J gene is TRBJ2-3, the V gene TRBV6-5; TRBD1 matches 11 bases. This CDR3 contains 15 residues. Germline values: CDR1 MNHEY, CDR2 SVGAGI. Trimming cost V 2 bases and J 4 bases; bases outside gene matches: 2. In DNA form, the CDR3 reads TGTGCCAGCAGTTACGGGACAGGGGGGGCAGATACGCAGTATTTT. It translates to CASSYGTGGADTQYF.

V usage is TRBV6-6 and J usage is TRBJ2-7; D might be TRBD1 (5 bases). V dropped 4 bases and J dropped 6 bases, with 10 bases sitting between them. The CDR3 is made up of 12 amino acids. CDR1 is MNHNY and CDR2 is SVGAGI in the germline V gene (reference sequence). Written as DNA, the CDR3 is TGTGCCAGCAGTTCCCCAGGGCCCGAGCAGTACTTC. It yields the protein CASSSPGPEQYF.

The sample holds a few counts of this clonotype. The chain couples TRBV3-1 to TRBJ1-1; D remains ambiguous. Germline assignment: CDR1 LGHDT and CDR2 YNNKEL (reference sequence). V was clipped by 1 base and J by 3 bases, with 9 bases between them. This CDR3 spans 14 amino acids. CDR3 region: CASSQGQRDTEAFF. The CDR3, as DNA: TGTGCCAGCAGCCAAGGGCAAAGAGACACTGAAGCTTTCTTT. The whole variable domain, remainder taken from reference TRBV3-1 and TRBJ1-1, is DTAVSQTPKYLVTQMGNDKSIKCEQNLGHDTMYWYKQDSKKFLKIMFSYNNKELIINETVPNRFSPKSPDKAHLNLHINSLELGDSAVYFCASSQGQRDTEAFFGQGTRLTVV.

The chain couples TRBV6-6 to TRBJ2-3, with TRBD2 matching 8 bases. Trimming at V came to 2 bases and at J to 6 bases, leaving 13 bases not matched to a gene. CDR3 length: 17 amino acids. Germline V gene sequence: CDR1 MNHNY, CDR2 SVGAGI (reference sequence). In DNA, the CDR3 is TGTGCCAGCAGTTACCGACTAGCGCCTTGGTCGGGCGATACGCAGTATTTT. This sequence encodes CASSYRLAPWSGDTQYF.

The chain combines TRBV20-1 with TRBJ2-5; D ambiguous. Trimming took off 6 bases at V and 4 bases at J, with 18 bases between the two ends. Germline-derived CDR1 and CDR2 are DFQATT and SNEGSKA (reference sequence). CDR3 size: 14 residues. The chain's CDR3 is CSADRRLMGETQYF. CDR3 bases: TGCAGTGCCGACCGGCGATTAATGGGAGAGACCCAGTACTTC.

This clonotype was detected only a few times. The chain joins TRBV5-1 to TRBJ2-3, with no clear D. CDR3 length: 14 amino acids. Germline CDR1 SGHRS, CDR2 YFSETQ. Trimming pared 0 bases from V and 0 bases from J, leaving 5 bases between. The CDR3 DNA follows: TGCGCCAGCAGCTTGGCCGCGAGCACAGATACGCAGTATTTT. The encoded protein is CASSLAASTDTQYF.

J is TRBJ2-2 and V is TRBV4-3, with TRBD1 as a possible D gene (5 bases). This CDR3 is 16 amino acids long. Germline V gene data show CDR1 as LGHNA and CDR2 as YSLEER. Trimming removed 1 base from V and 2 bases from J, with 11 bases in between. CDR3 loop: CASSQGLWGNTGELFF. DNA of the CDR3: TGCGCCAGCAGCCAAGGCTTGTGGGGCAACACCGGGGAGCTGTTTTTT.